What follows describes a single TCR beta chain. Sequenced by immunoSEQ multiplex PCR; TCRdb stores in-frame clones only, minus some. The repertoire has about 400,000 clones, about 85% of them found once; the top ten carry almost 2%. The record originates from a study of blood T cell repertoires in COVID-19. The CDR3 spans 12 residues. V lost 4 bases, J lost 8 bases, and 9 bases lay in between. The germline gives CDR1 SGHTA, CDR2 FQGTGA. The sample was PBMCs or T cells enriched from blood (not recorded which). The rearrangement links TRBV7-3 to TRBJ2-1; no reliable D call. The clonotype originates from a woman between 18 and 29 years old with acute COVID-19. CDR3 region: CASSSLPDEQFF. DNA for the CDR3: TGTGCCAGCAGCTCCCTTCCCGATGAGCAGTTCTTC.